These 9 T cell receptor beta chains share one sample of origin, sequenced in a study of OX40 agonist ivuxolimab in advanced cancers. Assay: immunoSEQ multiplex PCR; the TCRdb copy retains only in-frame clones and omits some. Counted here are around 69,000 clones, 84% occurring once; the ten biggest clones make up 1.5% to 2%. Here the sequenced sample was CD4+ or CD8+ T cells sorted from blood, taken in a trial of the OX40 agonist ivuxolimab. These receptors were taken from an adult with an advanced solid tumor such as melanoma, head and neck, liver or kidney cancer.

V gene TRBV7-2 combines with J gene TRBJ2-7, with no clear D. V shed 5 bases and J shed 6 bases, with 14 bases lying between them. The CDR3 has 13 amino acids. In germline, CDR1 is SGHTA, CDR2 FQGNSA. The CDR3 region has the DNA TGTGCCAGCAGCCTGCCTGACGGTGCCGAGCAGTACTTC. Protein: CASSLPDGAEQYF. Full variable domain (remainder filled in from reference TRBV7-2 and TRBJ2-7): GAGVSQSPSNKVTEKGKDVELRCDPISGHTALYWYRQSLGQGLEFLIYFQGNSAPDKSGLPSDRFSAERTGGSVSTLTIQRTQQEDSAVYLCASSLPDGAEQYFGPGTRLTVT.

The chain uses TRBV6-6 and TRBJ2-1; 7 positions agree with TRBD2. The J segment lost 4 bases and the V segment lost 6 bases, leaving 9 bases of the junction unmatched. This CDR3 has 15 amino acids. Germline CDR1 MNHNY, CDR2 SVGAGI (reference sequence). The CDR3 protein is CASRLGRPGYNEQFF. CDR3 nucleotide sequence: TGTGCCAGCAGGCTCGGGAGGCCGGGATACAATGAGCAGTTCTTC.

The V and J genes are TRBV4-1 and TRBJ2-1; D is unclear. CDR1 MGHRA and CDR2 YSYEKL come from the germline V gene. The V gene lost 4 bases and the J gene lost 5 bases, with 3 bases spanning the gap. The CDR3 loop spans 11 amino acids. The CDR3 is CASSRNNEQFF. In DNA, the CDR3 is TGCGCCAGCAGCCGGAACAATGAGCAGTTCTTC.

The rearrangement uses TRBV20-1 and TRBJ1-2, with unresolved D. The CDR3 length is 8 residues. Germline V gives CDR1 DFQATT, CDR2 SNEGSKA (reference sequence). With 7 bases removed from V and 9 bases from J, the gap between germline ends came to 6 bases. The CDR3 sequence: CSVLSYTF. CDR3 nucleotide sequence: TGCAGTGTGCTGAGCTACACCTTC.

This chain uses TRBV7-2 with TRBJ2-5; TRBD2 agrees at 10 bases. Germline CDR1 reads SGHTA; CDR2 reads FQGNSA. With 3 bases clipped from V and 5 bases from J, the junction kept 9 bases outside the gene matches. The CDR3 runs to 16 residues. The CDR3 sequence: CASSFTSGRAGETQYF. The CDR3 bases are TGTGCCAGCAGCTTTACAAGCGGGAGGGCCGGGGAGACCCAGTACTTC.

The chain has TRBV6-5 and TRBJ2-7, with TRBD1 as a possible D gene (6 bases). Between the trimmed V and J ends, which lost 6 bases and 0 bases, there was a span of 15 bases. The CDR3 is 15 residues long. Germline V gene data show CDR1 as MNHEY and CDR2 as SVGAGI. CDR3 loop: CASSLTTGSSYEQYF. CDR3 bases: TGTGCCAGCAGCTTAACAACAGGGAGCTCCTACGAGCAGTACTTC.

The rearrangement uses TRBV21-1 and TRBJ2-7; the table's D call TRBD1 went unverified against the DNA. TRBV21-1 is a documented pseudogene. The CDR3 extends over 18 amino acids. The CDR3 bases are TGTGCCAGCAGCAAAGCCCGAACGGCCGGGACAGATACCTACGAGCAGTACTTC. This codes for CASSKARTAGTDTYEQYF.

V is TRBV9 and J is TRBJ2-1; D is unresolved. V dropped 0 bases and J dropped 9 bases, with 13 bases sitting between them. The CDR3 runs 14 residues. Germline CDR1 is SGDLS and CDR2 is YYNGEE. In DNA, the CDR3 is TGTGCCAGCAGCGTAGGTCAAACGGTGACTGAGCAGTTCTTC. Translating gives CASSVGQTVTEQFF.

This clone was detected a few times. The rearrangement links TRBV6-4 to TRBJ1-4; D not certain. Germline values: CDR1 MRHNA, CDR2 SNTAGT. CDR3 length: 14 amino acids. Trimming cost V 1 base and J 4 bases, with 7 bases left between them. The CDR3 sequence is CASSDYRNNEKLFF. In DNA form, the CDR3 reads TGTGCCAGCAGTGACTACCGGAATAATGAAAAACTGTTTTTT.